This T cell receptor beta chain came from a study of blood T cell repertoires in COVID-19. Study information: COVID-19 samples from acute and convalescent phases originated in the United States, Italy and Spain. From T cells, B-cell-depleted T cells, or PBMCs came the material, which was cDNA or gDNA.

Losses at the gene ends were 0 bases for V and 7 bases for J; bases not matched to a gene: 15. The CDR3 extends over 18 amino acids. In germline, CDR1 is MGHRA, CDR2 YSYEKL. Per the original methods: Researchers report that nucleated cell counts were estimated from reference gene primer amplification. The table came from immunoSEQ multiplex PCR; TCRdb's copy has only in-frame clones and leaves some out. V and J calls and clone size come straight from that table; D and trimming were deduced from the DNA. The sample lists roughly 260,000 clones, over 80% occurring once. The study assigned cohorts using participant-reported clinical history.

V gene TRBV4-1 combines with J gene TRBJ1-2, with 9 bases fitting TRBD1. The sample comprised PBMCs or T cells enriched from blood (not recorded which). This clonotype was obtained from a woman between 25 and 40 years old with acute COVID-19. CDR3 bases: TGCGCCAGCAGCCAAGATGAGGGACAGGGCGTTCTTGGTAGTGGCTACACCTTC. This sequence encodes CASSQDEGQGVLGSGYTF.